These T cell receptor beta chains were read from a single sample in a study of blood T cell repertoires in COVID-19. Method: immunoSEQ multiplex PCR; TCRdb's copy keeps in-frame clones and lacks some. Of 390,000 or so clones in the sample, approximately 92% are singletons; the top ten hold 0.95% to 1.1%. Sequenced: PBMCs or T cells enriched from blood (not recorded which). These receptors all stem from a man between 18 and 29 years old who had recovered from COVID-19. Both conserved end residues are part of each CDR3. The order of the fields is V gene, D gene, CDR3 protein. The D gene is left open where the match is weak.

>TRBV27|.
CASSLLIPEPGTEAFF
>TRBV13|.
CASSFVGSSYEQYF
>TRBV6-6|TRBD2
CASSRNPPGSGAYEQYF
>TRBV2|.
CASNRHQGRNEQFF
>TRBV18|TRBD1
CASSANRGETQYF
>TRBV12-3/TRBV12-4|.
CASNQGVSGELFF
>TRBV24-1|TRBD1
CATSDLTGVGTQYF
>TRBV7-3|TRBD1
CASSSRGLNTEAFF
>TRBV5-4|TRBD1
CASSLSGQQETQYF
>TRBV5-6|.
CASSLTGEQYF
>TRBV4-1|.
CASSQDGQGKIF
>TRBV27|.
CASSQGDIYFPYF
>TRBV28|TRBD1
CASSLLGQGIGQPQHF
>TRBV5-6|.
CASSLRNQPQHF
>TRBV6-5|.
CASSWGDATNEKLFF
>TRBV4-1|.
CASSQEGARLIYGYTF
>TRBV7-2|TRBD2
CASIATSGNGETQYF
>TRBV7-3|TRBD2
CASSSLGGRVDEQFF
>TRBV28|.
CASSLGRHGVECYGYTF
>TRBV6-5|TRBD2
CAGTSGGSQETQYF
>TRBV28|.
CASSRREQAGYQPQHF
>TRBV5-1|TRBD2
CASSRRLAGGRQIADTQYF
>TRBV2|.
CASSVTEVQQFF
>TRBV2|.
CASSEAAGRTEAFF
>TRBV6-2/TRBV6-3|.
CASSYKWDIANYGYTF
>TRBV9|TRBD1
CASSVGQGATEQYF
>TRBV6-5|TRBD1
CASSPGQGNTGELFF
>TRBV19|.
CASSIGGIGEQFF
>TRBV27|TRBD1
CASSREGQGPTEAFF
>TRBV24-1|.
CATSDVGGPPDTQYF
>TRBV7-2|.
CASSSQANYGYTF
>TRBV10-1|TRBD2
CASTHPTSGRTYEQYF
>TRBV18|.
CASSPAPLSGNTIYF
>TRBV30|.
CAWGATDTQYF
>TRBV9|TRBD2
CASSVGLAGNTDTQYF
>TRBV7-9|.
CASSSEATYTEAFF
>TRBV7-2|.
CASSLPLAVYNEQFF
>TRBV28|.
CASSRTFATGANVLTF
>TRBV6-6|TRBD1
CASSATGDGLNTEAFF
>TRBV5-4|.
CASSLAGGAPSETQYF
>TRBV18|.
CASSPPADRYEQYF
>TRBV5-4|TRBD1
CASRPGGTGDSPLHF
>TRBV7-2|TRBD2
CASSLRFASGVSYEQYF
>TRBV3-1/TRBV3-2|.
CASSQALFLYNEQFF
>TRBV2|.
CASSGQRGEAFF